Shown below are 25 T cell receptor beta chains from a single sample sequenced in a study of OX40 agonist ivuxolimab in advanced cancers. Library method: the immunoSEQ multiplex PCR assay. Sourced from immuneACCESS, this table was stored by TCRdb with only in-frame sequences that have V and J called. A share of the clones is absent; for the studies checked, an unresolved V gene accounts for under half, and the remainder has no known explanation. This sample lists fewer than 55,000 clones; approximately 75% were detected once. The top ten clones comprise about 0.73% of the sample. Here the sequenced sample was CD4+ or CD8+ T cells sorted from blood, taken in a trial of the OX40 agonist ivuxolimab. All receptors come from an adult with an advanced solid tumor such as melanoma, head and neck, liver or kidney cancer.

The V call is TRBV5-1, the J call TRBJ2-2; 7 bases fit TRBD2. After removal of 2 bases from V and 0 bases from J, the junction contained 1 base not matched to a gene. There are 15 residues in the CDR3. The germline V gene encodes CDR1 SGHRS and CDR2 YFSETQ. The CDR3 DNA reads TGCGCCAGCAGCTTACTAGCGCCGAACACCGGGGAGCTGTTTTTT. Its translation: CASSLLAPNTGELFF.

V is TRBV6-5 and J is TRBJ1-1; D is perhaps TRBD1 (5 bases). The germline V gene has CDR1 MNHEY and CDR2 SVGAGI. V dropped 1 base and J dropped 5 bases, with 17 bases sitting between them. The CDR3 totals 16 residues. CDR3 sequence (DNA): TGTGCCAGCAGTTACTTGACAGACCCCCCCCAAACTGAAGCTTTCTTT. Translating it yields CASSYLTDPPQTEAFF.

The genes are TRBV28 and TRBJ1-1; the D is unclear. Germline lookup yields CDR1 MDHEN and CDR2 SYDVKM. The CDR3 runs to 11 residues. Between the trimmed V and J ends, which lost 4 bases and 1 base, there was a span of 1 base. The CDR3 reads CASSSNTEAFF. DNA of the CDR3: TGTGCCAGCAGTTCGAACACTGAAGCTTTCTTT.

The chain employs TRBV27 and TRBJ2-5, with 8 bases lining up with TRBD1. Germline assignment: CDR1 MNHEY and CDR2 SMNVEV (reference sequence). The CDR3 has 13 amino acids. V shed 5 bases, J shed 4 bases, and the junction held 3 bases outside the gene matches. The CDR3 DNA reads as TGTGCCAGCAGTGCCAGGGGGCGAGAGACCCAGTACTTC. Its translation: CASSARGRETQYF.

This clone was observed a handful of times. The chain joins TRBV2 to TRBJ1-2, with D possibly matching TRBD1 (6 bases). CDR3 length: 14 amino acids. Trimming took 6 bases from V and 7 from J, leaving 18 bases between them. Germline CDR1 SNHLY, CDR2 FYNNEI. The CDR3 DNA follows: TGTGCCAGCAGCTTAGGCCGAAGGGGGGGTGGCTACACCTTC. Amino acids: CASSLGRRGGGYTF. Using reference TRBV2 and TRBJ1-2 for the parts outside the CDR3, the full variable domain is EPEVTQTPSHQVTQMGQEVILRCVPISNHLYFYWYRQILGQKVEFLVSFYNNEISEKSEIFDDQFSVERPDGSNFTLKIRSTKLEDSAMYFCASSLGRRGGGYTFGSGTRLTVV.

The gene calls are TRBV6-5 and TRBJ1-1; 7 bases line up with TRBD1. The CDR3 has 12 residues. Germline-derived CDR1 and CDR2 are MNHEY and SVGAGI. The V gene end was trimmed by 6 bases and the J gene end by 8 bases; junction bases not matched to a gene: 6. The CDR3 sequence: CASRSDRVEAFF. CDR3 sequence (DNA): TGTGCCAGCAGGAGCGACAGGGTCGAAGCTTTCTTT.

V is TRBV7-2 and J is TRBJ2-5; D is tentatively TRBD1 or TRBD2 (5 bases each). This CDR3 contains 14 residues. Germline V gene sequence: CDR1 SGHTA, CDR2 FQGNSA. V gave up 7 bases and J gave up 5 bases, with 17 bases separating them. CDR3 sequence reads: CASTYSRGGETQYF. The CDR3 DNA reads as TGTGCCAGCACCTACTCGAGGGGCGGGGAGACCCAGTACTTC.

The chain couples TRBV10-1 to TRBJ2-3, with D perhaps matching TRBD2 (6 bases). CDR1 is WNHNN and CDR2 is SYGVQD in the germline V gene (reference sequence). Trimming removed 3 bases at V and 3 bases at J, with 10 bases between. This CDR3 is built from 14 residues. DNA of the CDR3: TGCGCCAGCAGTGACGGCGGGGAAACAGATACGCAGTATTTT. This codes for CASSDGGETDTQYF.

Points on this clone: Because the CDR3's place on the DNA is in doubt, the DNA is left out and the CDR3 is given as listed by TCRdb. This chain joins TRBV27 and TRBJ1-2; TRBD1 is the table's D call and was not checked against the DNA. With termini counted, the CDR3 has 14 amino acids. The germline V gene has CDR1 MNHEY and CDR2 SMNVEV (reference sequence). The CDR3 loop is CASSSSTGIYGYTF.

This clone was observed a single time. This chain uses TRBV14 with TRBJ2-7; D unresolved. The germline V and J ends were trimmed by 3 bases and 2 bases, with 2 bases remaining between them. CDR3 length equals 11 residues. CDR1 is SGHDN, CDR2 FVKESK, per germline. The DNA of the CDR3 is TGTGCCAGCAGCCACGCCTACGAGCAGTACTTC. Translating it yields CASSHAYEQYF.

This rearrangement joins TRBV5-1 to TRBJ2-6; unclear D gene. Trimming shortened V by 5 bases and J by 0 bases, and 3 bases separated the two germline ends. CDR1 SGHRS and CDR2 YFSETQ come from the germline V gene. The CDR3 consists of 13 residues. This chain's CDR3 is CASRDSGANVLTF. The CDR3 DNA reads as TGCGCCAGCAGGGACTCTGGGGCCAACGTCCTGACTTTC.

This sequence joins TRBV5-6 and TRBJ2-3; 7 nucleotides align to TRBD2. Trimming took 2 bases from V and 1 from J; bases not matched to a gene: 4. The CDR3 is 15 residues long. Germline lookup yields CDR1 SGHDT and CDR2 YYEEEE. The DNA of the CDR3 is TGTGCCAGCAGCTTTCGGGGGGTCGGCACAGATACGCAGTATTTT. Amino acid sequence: CASSFRGVGTDTQYF.

The rearrangement links TRBV5-1 to TRBJ2-3; D possibly corresponds to TRBD1 (5 bases). CDR1 and CDR2 (germline): SGHRS, YFSETQ. The length of the CDR3 is 13 residues. Trimming pared 5 bases from V and 0 bases from J, leaving 7 bases between. CDR3 in DNA: TGCGCCAGCAGGACAGTTAGCACAGATACGCAGTATTTT. This encodes CASRTVSTDTQYF.

The chain uses TRBV10-1 and TRBJ2-3, with TRBD1 matching over 10 bases. CDR1 is WNHNN, CDR2 SYGVQD, per germline (reference sequence). Trimming at V came to 0 bases and at J to 1 base, leaving 10 bases not matched to a gene. The CDR3 is 19 amino acids. The CDR3: CASSESSLGGQGRTDTQYF. In DNA form, the CDR3 reads TGCGCCAGCAGTGAGTCGTCTCTCGGGGGACAGGGGCGCACAGATACGCAGTATTTT.

Worth noting for this clone: The junction departs from germline at one end; a sequencing error may be responsible. The chain employs TRBV2 and TRBJ1-1, with 9 bases lining up with TRBD1. CDR1 is SNHLY and CDR2 is FYNNEI in the germline V gene. The CDR3 is made up of 17 amino acids. The CDR3 region is CASSEAPPGQGPTEAFF. The CDR3 DNA follows: TGTGCCAGCAGCGAAGCCCCTCCCGGACAGGGGCCTACTGAAGCTTTCTTT.

V usage is TRBV11-3 and J usage is TRBJ1-2; no reliable D call. The CDR3 length is 15 residues. Per the germline V gene, CDR1 is SGHNT and CDR2 is YENEEA. V was cut by 5 bases and J by 3 bases, with 16 bases left in between. The CDR3 DNA reads TGTGCCAGCAGCGACTACAACAGAGGTGACTATGGCTACACCTTC. This sequence encodes CASSDYNRGDYGYTF.

This clone turned up a few times. The rearrangement uses TRBV6-1 and TRBJ1-4, with 8 bases identical to TRBD1. Per germline, CDR1 MNHNS and CDR2 SASEGT. This CDR3 contains 15 residues. With 6 bases clipped from V and 7 bases from J, the junction kept 10 bases outside the gene matches. Written as DNA, the CDR3 is TGTGCCAGCAGGGGAACAGGGGGTGGAAGTGAAAAACTGTTTTTT. It codes for CASRGTGGGSEKLFF.

This clone was seen a handful of times. A read error may account for a junction end that differs from germline. The CDR3 coding sequence is TGCGCCAGCAGCTTGGATGGCTCAGGGACCCAGAATTTT. Protein product: CASSLDGSGTQNF. The chain uses TRBV5-1 and TRBJ1-3; D may be TRBD1 (5 bases). The CDR3 spans 13 residues. The germline CDR1 and CDR2 sequences are SGHRS and YFSETQ.

The chain is built from TRBV6-1 and TRBJ1-2; D remains unclear. V lost 9 bases and J lost 5, with 19 bases in between. The CDR3 runs to 14 residues. Germline V gene data show CDR1 as MNHNS and CDR2 as SASEGT. In DNA form, the CDR3 reads TGTGCCAGTTCTCCCGACCCCCGTCAGTATGGCTACACCTTC. It encodes CASSPDPRQYGYTF.

This chain joins TRBV5-4 and TRBJ2-3; D is uncertain. Germline loops: CDR1 SGHNT, CDR2 YYREEE (reference sequence). V was trimmed by 0 bases and J by 0 bases, leaving 8 bases between them. The CDR3 sequence is 15 residues long. The CDR3: CASSLEQTSTDTQYF. The CDR3 DNA sequence: TGTGCCAGCAGCTTGGAGCAAACTAGCACAGATACGCAGTATTTT.

The table lists this clone with a count of one. The V gene is TRBV7-8, the J gene TRBJ1-5; the D gene is possibly TRBD1 (6 bases). Trimming took off 1 base at V and 7 bases at J, with 14 bases between the two ends. The CDR3 has 15 residues. Germline V gene data show CDR1 as SGHVS and CDR2 as FQNEAQ. The DNA of the CDR3 is TGTGCCAGCAGCTTAGACAGGGCCTTAGGGCAGCCCCAGCATTTT. Translating it yields CASSLDRALGQPQHF.

The chain has TRBV6-6 and TRBJ2-7; no reliable D call. Germline loops: CDR1 MNHNY, CDR2 SVGAGI (reference sequence). This CDR3 has 12 residues. The V and J ends lost 7 bases and 6 bases respectively, with 13 bases between them. The CDR3 sequence: CASKLSESEQYF. Written as DNA, the CDR3 is TGTGCCAGCAAACTATCGGAGAGCGAGCAGTACTTC.

This rearrangement joins TRBV10-3 to TRBJ2-7; D is uncertain. Germline CDR1 reads ENHRY; CDR2 reads SYGVKD. V lost 8 bases and J 2 bases, leaving 4 bases between the germline ends. The CDR3 has 10 residues. The CDR3, as DNA: TGTGCCATCGGAACCTACGAGCAGTACTTC. It codes for CAIGTYEQYF.

In this sample, this clone turned up once. The rearrangement uses TRBV6-1 and TRBJ1-3, with D unresolved. With 6 bases removed from V and 4 bases from J, the gap between germline ends came to 10 bases. This CDR3 has 13 amino acids. Germline-derived CDR1 and CDR2 are MNHNS and SASEGT. CDR3 loop: CASRLDGGNTIYF. The CDR3 nucleotides are TGTGCCAGCAGATTGGACGGAGGAAACACCATATATTTT.

The rearrangement joins TRBV6-6 to TRBJ2-3, with D unresolved. Trimming pared 3 bases from V and 0 bases from J, leaving 10 bases between. Germline lookup yields CDR1 MNHNY and CDR2 SVGAGI (reference sequence). This CDR3 region has 15 residues. CDR3 residues: CASSYGGTSTDTQYF. In DNA, the CDR3 is TGTGCCAGCAGTTATGGTGGTACCAGCACAGATACGCAGTATTTT.